The 7 T cell receptor beta chains reported below all come from one sample, sequenced in a study of OX40 agonist ivuxolimab in advanced cancers. The repertoire was sequenced with immunoSEQ multiplex PCR; TCRdb's copy has only in-frame clones and lacks some. The sample lists about 85,000 clones, around nine tenths occurring once. The sample was CD4+ or CD8+ T cells sorted from blood, taken in a trial of the OX40 agonist ivuxolimab. The receptors were gathered from an adult with an advanced solid tumor such as melanoma, head and neck, liver or kidney cancer.

Details on this clone: The same CDR3 is also encoded by other DNA sequences in this sample. The gene calls are TRBV7-9 and TRBJ2-3; D gene uncertain. Looked up from germline, CDR1 is SEHNR and CDR2 is FQNEAQ (reference sequence). The germline V and J ends were trimmed by 8 bases and 0 bases, with 3 bases remaining between them. The CDR3 covers 11 residues. The CDR3 sequence: CASGSTDTQYF. The CDR3 DNA sequence: TGTGCCAGCGGCAGCACAGATACGCAGTATTTT. Looking up the rest from reference TRBV7-9 and TRBJ2-3 gives the full variable domain: DTGVSQNPRHKITKRGQNVTFRCDPISEHNRLYWYRQTLGQGPEFLTYFQNEAQLEKSRLLSDRFSAERPKGSFSTLEIQRTEQGDSAMYLCASGSTDTQYFGPGTRLTVL.

This clone showed up just once. The V gene is TRBV7-6, the J gene TRBJ2-5; 9 bases agree with TRBD2. Trimming cost V 5 bases and J 2 bases; bases outside gene matches: 3. CDR1 SGHVS and CDR2 FNYEAQ come from the germline V gene. CDR3 length equals 14 residues. CDR3 DNA: TGTGCCAGCAGCCGGACTAGCGCTCAAGAGACCCAGTACTTC. Translation: CASSRTSAQETQYF.

This clone was observed a few times. For the CDR3, the DNA is TGTGCCAGCTCACCTACCAAGGCCAACTATGGCTACACCTTC. Amino acid sequence: CASSPTKANYGYTF. V usage is TRBV18 and J usage is TRBJ1-2; D is ambiguous. The CDR3 sequence is 14 residues long. CDR1 and CDR2 (germline): KGHSH, LQKENI. Between the trimmed V and J ends, which lost 3 bases and 2 bases, there was a span of 10 bases. The whole variable domain, filled in from reference TRBV18 and TRBJ1-2, reads NAGVMQNPRHLVRRRGQEARLRCSPMKGHSHVYWYRQLPEEGLKFMVYLQKENIIDESGMPKERFSAEFPKEGPSILRIQQVVRGDSAAYFCASSPTKANYGYTFGSGTRLTVV.

V and J are TRBV5-6 and TRBJ1-4, with 7 bases matching TRBD1. V gave up 1 base and J gave up 5 bases; unmatched junction bases: 5. Germline V CDR1 and CDR2: SGHDT, YYEEEE. This CDR3 has 15 residues. The CDR3 sequence is CASSLPGTENEKLFF. The CDR3 bases are TGTGCCAGCAGCTTGCCGGGGACAGAAAATGAAAAACTGTTTTTT.

The genes are TRBV7-2 and TRBJ2-1; 8 bases line up with TRBD2. The CDR3 sequence is 15 residues long. The J segment lost 8 bases and the V segment lost 3 bases, leaving 9 bases of the junction unmatched. The germline CDR1 and CDR2 sequences are SGHTA and FQGNSA. CDR3 nucleotides: TGTGCCAGCAGCTTTGGACTAGCTAATGGCTATGAGCAGTTCTTC. Translated, it gives CASSFGLANGYEQFF. The variable domain in full, with the rest retrieved from reference TRBV7-2 and TRBJ2-1, is GAGVSQSPSNKVTEKGKDVELRCDPISGHTALYWYRQSLGQGLEFLIYFQGNSAPDKSGLPSDRFSAERTGGSVSTLTIQRTQQEDSAVYLCASSFGLANGYEQFFGPGTRLTVL.

CDR3 amino acids: CASGRRAGAGQYF. DNA of the CDR3: TGTGCCAGCGGCCGTCGGGCGGGGGCCGGGCAGTATTTT. The chain carries TRBV19 and TRBJ2-3; D is perhaps TRBD2 (7 bases). Germline V CDR1 and CDR2: LNHDA, SQIVND (reference sequence). Trimming cost V 9 bases and J 11 bases, with 21 bases left between them. This CDR3 spans 13 amino acids.

The chain uses TRBV2 and TRBJ1-2, with D possibly matching TRBD1 (5 bases). CDR3 length: 14 residues. Germline lookup yields CDR1 SNHLY and CDR2 FYNNEI. V gave up 2 bases and J gave up 1 base, with 8 bases separating them. The CDR3, as DNA: TGTGCCAGCAGTGAAATTGACAGTAACTATGGCTACACCTTC. This codes for CASSEIDSNYGYTF.